This TCR beta chain was identified during a study of PD-1 blockade in classical Hodgkin lymphoma. Findings and caveats of the study: Researchers reported that CD4+ TCR diversity, though not CD8+, rose significantly by C4D1.

TCRdb keeps only in-frame clones here, not all; method: immunoSEQ multiplex PCR. The sample holds 15,000 to 20,000 clones, under 85% seen once. Every patient relapsed after autologous stem cell transplantation, and brentuximab vedotin exposure varied. Relapsed/refractory classical Hodgkin lymphoma patients had complete, partial or progressive responses. About this clone itself: Antigen specificity is unknown.

The CDR3 covers 16 residues. V lost 4 bases and J lost 3, with 19 bases in between. In germline, CDR1 is SGHAT, CDR2 FQNNGV. The TCR originated in a human donor with classical Hodgkin lymphoma. Sequenced here: peripheral blood mononuclear cells (PBMCs), sampled at baseline. This chain joins TRBV11-2 and TRBJ2-7; D may correspond to TRBD1 or TRBD2 (5 bases each). The DNA for the CDR3 is TGTGCCAGCAGCTCGCTGGTCAGGGACGGCAACTACGAGCAGTACTTC. The encoded protein is CASSSLVRDGNYEQYF.